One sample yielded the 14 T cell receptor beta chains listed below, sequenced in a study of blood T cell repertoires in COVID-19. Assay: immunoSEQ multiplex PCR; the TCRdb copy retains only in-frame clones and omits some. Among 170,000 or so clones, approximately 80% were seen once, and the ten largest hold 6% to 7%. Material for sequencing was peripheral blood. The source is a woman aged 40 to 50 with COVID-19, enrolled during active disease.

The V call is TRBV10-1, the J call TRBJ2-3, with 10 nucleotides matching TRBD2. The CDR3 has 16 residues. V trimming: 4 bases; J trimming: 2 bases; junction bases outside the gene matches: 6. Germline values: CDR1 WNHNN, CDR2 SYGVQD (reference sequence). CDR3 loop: CASSAGAGGVTDTQYF. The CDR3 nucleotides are TGCGCCAGCAGTGCCGGAGCGGGGGGGGTCACAGATACGCAGTATTTT.

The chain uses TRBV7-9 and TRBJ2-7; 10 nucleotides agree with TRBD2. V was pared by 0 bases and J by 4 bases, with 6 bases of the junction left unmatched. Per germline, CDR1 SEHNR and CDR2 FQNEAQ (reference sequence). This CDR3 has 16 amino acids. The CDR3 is CASSLAFLAGAYEQYF. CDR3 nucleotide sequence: TGTGCCAGCAGCTTAGCGTTCCTAGCGGGAGCGTACGAGCAGTACTTC.

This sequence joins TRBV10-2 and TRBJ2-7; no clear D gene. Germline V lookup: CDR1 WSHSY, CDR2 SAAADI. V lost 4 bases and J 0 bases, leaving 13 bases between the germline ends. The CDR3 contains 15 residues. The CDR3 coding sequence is TGCGCCAGCAGTGGTGTAGCCCAAAGCTCCTACGAGCAGTACTTC. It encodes CASSGVAQSSYEQYF.

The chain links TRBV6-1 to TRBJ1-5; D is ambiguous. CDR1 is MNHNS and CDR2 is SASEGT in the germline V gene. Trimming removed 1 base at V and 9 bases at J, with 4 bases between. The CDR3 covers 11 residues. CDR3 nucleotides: TGTGCCAGCAGTGAAGGGCCGCCCCAGCATTTT. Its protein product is CASSEGPPQHF.

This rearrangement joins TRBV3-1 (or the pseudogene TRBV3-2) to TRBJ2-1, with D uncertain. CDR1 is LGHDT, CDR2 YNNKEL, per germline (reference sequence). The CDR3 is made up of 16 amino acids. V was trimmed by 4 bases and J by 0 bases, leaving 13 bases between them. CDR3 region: CASSLPSGSSYNEQFF. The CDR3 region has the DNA TGTGCCAGCAGCCTGCCCTCAGGAAGCTCCTACAATGAGCAGTTCTTC.

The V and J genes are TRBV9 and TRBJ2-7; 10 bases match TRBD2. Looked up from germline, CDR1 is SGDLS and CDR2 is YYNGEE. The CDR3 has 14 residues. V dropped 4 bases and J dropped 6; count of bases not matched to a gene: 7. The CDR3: CASSPGLAPSEQYF. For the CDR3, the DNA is TGTGCCAGCAGCCCGGGACTAGCGCCGAGCGAGCAGTACTTC.

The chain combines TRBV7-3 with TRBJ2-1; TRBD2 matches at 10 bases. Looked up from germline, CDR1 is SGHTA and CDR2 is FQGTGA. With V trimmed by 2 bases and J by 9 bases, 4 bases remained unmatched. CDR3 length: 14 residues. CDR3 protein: CASSLLAGDSEQFF. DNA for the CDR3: TGTGCCAGCAGCTTACTAGCGGGAGATAGTGAGCAGTTCTTC. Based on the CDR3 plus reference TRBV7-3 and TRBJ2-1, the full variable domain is GAGVSQTPSNKVTEKGKYVELRCDPISGHTALYWYRQSLGQGPEFLIYFQGTGAADDSGLPNDRFFAVRPEGSVSTLKIQRTERGDSAVYLCASSLLAGDSEQFFGPGTRLTVL.

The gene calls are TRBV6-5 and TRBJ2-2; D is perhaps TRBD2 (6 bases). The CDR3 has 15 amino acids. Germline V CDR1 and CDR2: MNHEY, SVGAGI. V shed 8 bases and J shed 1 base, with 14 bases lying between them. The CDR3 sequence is CASGDSSVNTGELFF. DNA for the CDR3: TGTGCCAGCGGGGATTCTAGCGTGAACACCGGGGAGCTGTTTTTT.

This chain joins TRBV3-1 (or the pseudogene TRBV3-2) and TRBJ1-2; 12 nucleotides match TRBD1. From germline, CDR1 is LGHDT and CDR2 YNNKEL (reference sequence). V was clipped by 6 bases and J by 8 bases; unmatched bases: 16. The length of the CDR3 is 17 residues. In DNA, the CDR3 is TGTGCCAGCAGACAGCCGCCCGGGACAGGGGGCGCGGGGGGCTACACCTTC. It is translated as CASRQPPGTGGAGGYTF.

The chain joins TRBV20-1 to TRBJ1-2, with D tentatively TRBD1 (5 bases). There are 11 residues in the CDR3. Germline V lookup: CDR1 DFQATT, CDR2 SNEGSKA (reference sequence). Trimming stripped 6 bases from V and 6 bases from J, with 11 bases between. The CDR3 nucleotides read TGCAGTGCAACAGGACTACATGGCTACACCTTC. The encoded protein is CSATGLHGYTF.

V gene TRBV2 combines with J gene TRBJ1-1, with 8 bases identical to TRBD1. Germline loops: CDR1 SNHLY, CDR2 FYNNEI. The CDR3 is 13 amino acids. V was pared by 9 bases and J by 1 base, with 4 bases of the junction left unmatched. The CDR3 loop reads CASQGARNTEAFF. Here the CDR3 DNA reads TGTGCCAGTCAGGGGGCGCGGAACACTGAAGCTTTCTTT. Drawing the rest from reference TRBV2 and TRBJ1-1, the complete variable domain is EPEVTQTPSHQVTQMGQEVILRCVPISNHLYFYWYRQILGQKVEFLVSFYNNEISEKSEIFDDQFSVERPDGSNFTLKIRSTKLEDSAMYFCASQGARNTEAFFGQGTRLTVV.

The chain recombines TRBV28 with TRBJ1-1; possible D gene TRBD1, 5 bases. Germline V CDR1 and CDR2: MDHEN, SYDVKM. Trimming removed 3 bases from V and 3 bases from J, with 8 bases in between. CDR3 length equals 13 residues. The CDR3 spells CASSFGGDTEAFF. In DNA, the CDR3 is TGTGCCAGCAGTTTCGGGGGGGACACTGAAGCTTTCTTT.

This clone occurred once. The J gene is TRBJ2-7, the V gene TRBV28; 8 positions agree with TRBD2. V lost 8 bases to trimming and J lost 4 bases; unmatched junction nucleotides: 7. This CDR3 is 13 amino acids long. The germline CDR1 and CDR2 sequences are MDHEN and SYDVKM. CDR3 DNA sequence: TGTGCCAGCCTCCCCGGGAGGGATTACGAGCAGTACTTC. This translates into CASLPGRDYEQYF.

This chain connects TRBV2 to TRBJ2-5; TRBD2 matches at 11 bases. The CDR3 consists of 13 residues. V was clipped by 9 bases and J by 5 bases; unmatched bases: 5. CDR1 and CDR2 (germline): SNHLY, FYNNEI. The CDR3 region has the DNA TGTGCCAGTATAGCGGGGGGGGAGGAGACCCAGTACTTC. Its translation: CASIAGGEETQYF.